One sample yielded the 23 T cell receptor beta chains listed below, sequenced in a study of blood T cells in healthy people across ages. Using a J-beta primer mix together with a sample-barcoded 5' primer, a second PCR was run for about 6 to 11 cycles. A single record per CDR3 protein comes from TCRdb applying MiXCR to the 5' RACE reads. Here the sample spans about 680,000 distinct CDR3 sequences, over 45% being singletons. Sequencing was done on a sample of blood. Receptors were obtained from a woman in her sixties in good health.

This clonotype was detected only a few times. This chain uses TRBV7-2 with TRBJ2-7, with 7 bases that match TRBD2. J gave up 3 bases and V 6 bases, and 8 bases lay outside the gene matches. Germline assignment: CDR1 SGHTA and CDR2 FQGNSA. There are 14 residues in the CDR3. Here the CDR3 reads CASRPSGADYEQYF. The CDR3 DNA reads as TGTGCCAGCAGACCTAGCGGAGCCGACTACGAGCAGTACTTC. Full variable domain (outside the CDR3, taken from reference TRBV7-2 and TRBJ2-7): GAGVSQSPSNKVTEKGKDVELRCDPISGHTALYWYRQSLGQGLEFLIYFQGNSAPDKSGLPSDRFSAERTGGSVSTLTIQRTQQEDSAVYLCASRPSGADYEQYFGPGTRLTVT.

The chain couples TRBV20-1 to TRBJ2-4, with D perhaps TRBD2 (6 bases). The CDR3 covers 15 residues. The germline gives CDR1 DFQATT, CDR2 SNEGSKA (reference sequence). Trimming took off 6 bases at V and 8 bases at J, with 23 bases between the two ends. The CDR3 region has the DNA TGCAGTGCAACCGAGAGTCGGGGGACCTCAGACATTCAGTACTTC. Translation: CSATESRGTSDIQYF.

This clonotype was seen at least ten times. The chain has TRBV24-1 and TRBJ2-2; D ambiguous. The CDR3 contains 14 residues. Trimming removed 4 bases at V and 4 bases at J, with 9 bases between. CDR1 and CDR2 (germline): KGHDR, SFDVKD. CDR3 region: CATSEEWGTGELFF. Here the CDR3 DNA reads TGTGCCACCAGTGAGGAGTGGGGCACCGGGGAGCTGTTTTTT.

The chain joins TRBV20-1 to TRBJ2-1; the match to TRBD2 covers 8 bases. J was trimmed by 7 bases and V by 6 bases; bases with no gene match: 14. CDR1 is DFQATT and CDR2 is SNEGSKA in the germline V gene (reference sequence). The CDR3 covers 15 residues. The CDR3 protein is CSAPFDGRAGNEQFF. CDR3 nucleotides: TGCAGTGCCCCCTTTGACGGGAGGGCCGGGAATGAGCAGTTCTTC.

The CDR3 region is CASSFNPGLAGGYNEQFF. CDR3 DNA: TGTGCCAGCAGCTTTAACCCAGGGCTAGCGGGGGGATACAATGAGCAGTTCTTC. This chain joins TRBV7-2 and TRBJ2-1; 11 bases align to TRBD2. Trimming took 3 bases from V and 4 from J; bases not matched to a gene: 11. Looked up from germline, CDR1 is SGHTA and CDR2 is FQGNSA. CDR3 size: 18 residues.

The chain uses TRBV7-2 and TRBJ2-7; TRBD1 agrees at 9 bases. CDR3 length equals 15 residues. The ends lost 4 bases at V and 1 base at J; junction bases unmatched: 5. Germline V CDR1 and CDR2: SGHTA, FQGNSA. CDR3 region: CASSSQTGGSYEQYF. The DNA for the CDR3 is TGTGCCAGCAGCTCCCAGACAGGGGGATCCTACGAGCAGTACTTC. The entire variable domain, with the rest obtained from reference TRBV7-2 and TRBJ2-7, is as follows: GAGVSQSPSNKVTEKGKDVELRCDPISGHTALYWYRQSLGQGLEFLIYFQGNSAPDKSGLPSDRFSAERTGGSVSTLTIQRTQQEDSAVYLCASSSQTGGSYEQYFGPGTRLTVT.

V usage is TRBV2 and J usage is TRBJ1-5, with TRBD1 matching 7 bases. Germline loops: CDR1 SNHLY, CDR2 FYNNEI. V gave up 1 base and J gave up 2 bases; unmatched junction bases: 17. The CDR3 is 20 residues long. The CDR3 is CASSEGVSRGPESGNQPQHF. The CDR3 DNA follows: TGTGCCAGCAGTGAAGGGGTATCGAGGGGGCCGGAGTCTGGCAATCAGCCCCAGCATTTT.

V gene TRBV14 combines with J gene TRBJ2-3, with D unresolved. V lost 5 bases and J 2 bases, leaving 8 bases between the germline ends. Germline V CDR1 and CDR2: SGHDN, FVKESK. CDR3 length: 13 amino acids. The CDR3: CASSLLDTDTQYF. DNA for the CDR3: TGTGCCAGCAGCTTATTAGACACAGATACGCAGTATTTT.

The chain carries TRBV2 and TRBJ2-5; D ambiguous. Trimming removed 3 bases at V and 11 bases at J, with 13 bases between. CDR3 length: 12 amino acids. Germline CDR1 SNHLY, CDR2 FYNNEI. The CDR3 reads CASSEMGNEQYF. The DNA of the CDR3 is TGTGCCAGCAGTGAGATGGGAAATGAGCAGTACTTC.

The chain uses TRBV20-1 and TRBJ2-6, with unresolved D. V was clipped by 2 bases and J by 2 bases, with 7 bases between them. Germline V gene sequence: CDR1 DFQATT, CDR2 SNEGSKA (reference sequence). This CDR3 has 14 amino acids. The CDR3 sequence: CSARSRTGANVLTF. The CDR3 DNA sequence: TGCAGTGCTAGAAGCAGGACTGGGGCCAACGTCCTGACTTTC.

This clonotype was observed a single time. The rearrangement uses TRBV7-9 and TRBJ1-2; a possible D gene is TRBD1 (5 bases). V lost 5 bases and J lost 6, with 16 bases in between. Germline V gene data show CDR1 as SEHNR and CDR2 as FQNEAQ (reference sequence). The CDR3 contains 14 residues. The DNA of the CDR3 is TGTGCCAGCAGCGTAGAAGGCGGGGGACATGGCTACACCTTC. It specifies CASSVEGGGHGYTF.

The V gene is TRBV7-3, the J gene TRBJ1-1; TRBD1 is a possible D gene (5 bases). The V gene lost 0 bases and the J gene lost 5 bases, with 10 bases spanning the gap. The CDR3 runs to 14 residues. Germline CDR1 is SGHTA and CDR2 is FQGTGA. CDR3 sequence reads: CASSLTGWGTEAFF. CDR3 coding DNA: TGTGCCAGCAGCTTAACTGGGTGGGGGACTGAAGCTTTCTTT.

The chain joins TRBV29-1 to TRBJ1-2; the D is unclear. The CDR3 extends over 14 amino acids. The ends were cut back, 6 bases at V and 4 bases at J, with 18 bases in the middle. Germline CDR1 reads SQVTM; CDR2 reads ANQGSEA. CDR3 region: CSVVKSQAIYGYTF. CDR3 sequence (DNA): TGCAGCGTCGTCAAATCTCAGGCTATCTATGGCTACACCTTC.

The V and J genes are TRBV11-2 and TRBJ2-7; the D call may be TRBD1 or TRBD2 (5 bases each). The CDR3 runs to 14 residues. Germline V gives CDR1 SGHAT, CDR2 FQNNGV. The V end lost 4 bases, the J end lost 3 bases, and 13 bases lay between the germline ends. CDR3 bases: TGTGCCAGCAGCTCAACCAGGGAGATCTACGAGCAGTACTTC. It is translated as CASSSTREIYEQYF.

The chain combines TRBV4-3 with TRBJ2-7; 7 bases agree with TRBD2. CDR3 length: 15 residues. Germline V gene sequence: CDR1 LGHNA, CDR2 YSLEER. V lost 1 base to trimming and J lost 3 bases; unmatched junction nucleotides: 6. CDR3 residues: CASSQVWGGLYEQYF. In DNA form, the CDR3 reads TGCGCCAGCAGCCAAGTCTGGGGGGGACTCTACGAGCAGTACTTC.

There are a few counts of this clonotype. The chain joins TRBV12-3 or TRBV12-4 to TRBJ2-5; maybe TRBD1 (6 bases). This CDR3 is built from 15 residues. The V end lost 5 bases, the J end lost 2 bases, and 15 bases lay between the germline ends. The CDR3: CASSRTAPSQETQYF. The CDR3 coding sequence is TGTGCCAGCAGTCGGACAGCGCCCTCGCAAGAGACCCAGTACTTC.

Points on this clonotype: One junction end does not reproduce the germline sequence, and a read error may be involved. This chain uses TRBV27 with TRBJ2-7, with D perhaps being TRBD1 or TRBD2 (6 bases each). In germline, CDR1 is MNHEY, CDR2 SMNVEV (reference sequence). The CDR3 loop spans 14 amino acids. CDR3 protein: CASTPGAGVYERYF. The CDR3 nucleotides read TGTGCCAGCACTCCGGGAGCAGGGGTCTACGAGCGGTACTTC.

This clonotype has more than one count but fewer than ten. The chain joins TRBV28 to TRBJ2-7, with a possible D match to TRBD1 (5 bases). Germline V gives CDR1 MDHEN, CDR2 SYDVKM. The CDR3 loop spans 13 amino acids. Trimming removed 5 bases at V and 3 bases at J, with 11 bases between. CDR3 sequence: CASSDRADYEQYF. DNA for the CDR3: TGTGCCAGCAGTGACAGAGCCGACTACGAGCAGTACTTC.

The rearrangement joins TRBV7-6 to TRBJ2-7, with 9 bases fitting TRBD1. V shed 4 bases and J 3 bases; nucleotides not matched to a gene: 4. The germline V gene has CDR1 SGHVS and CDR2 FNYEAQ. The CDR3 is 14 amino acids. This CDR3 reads CASSSGTGHYEQYF. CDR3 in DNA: TGTGCCAGCAGCTCCGGGACAGGGCACTACGAGCAGTACTTC.

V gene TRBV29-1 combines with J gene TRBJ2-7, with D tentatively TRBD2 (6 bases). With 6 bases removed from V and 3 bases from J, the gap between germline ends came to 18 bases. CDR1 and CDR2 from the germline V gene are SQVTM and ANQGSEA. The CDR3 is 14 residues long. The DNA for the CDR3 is TGCAGCGTGGCCCGTAGCGGAGGGGACTACGAGCAGTACTTC. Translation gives CSVARSGGDYEQYF.

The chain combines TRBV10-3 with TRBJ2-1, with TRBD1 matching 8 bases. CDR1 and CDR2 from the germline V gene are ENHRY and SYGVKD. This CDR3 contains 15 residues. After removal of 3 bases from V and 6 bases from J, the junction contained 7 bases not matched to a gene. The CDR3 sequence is CAISDPGQGLNEQFF. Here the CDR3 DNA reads TGTGCCATCAGTGACCCCGGACAGGGACTCAATGAGCAGTTCTTC.

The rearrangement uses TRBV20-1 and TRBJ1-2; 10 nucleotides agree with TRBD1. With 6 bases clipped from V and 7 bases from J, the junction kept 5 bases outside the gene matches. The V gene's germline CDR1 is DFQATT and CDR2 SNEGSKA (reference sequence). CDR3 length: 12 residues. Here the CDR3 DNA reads TGCAGTGCCAACGACAGGGGGCTTGGCTACACCTTC. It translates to CSANDRGLGYTF.

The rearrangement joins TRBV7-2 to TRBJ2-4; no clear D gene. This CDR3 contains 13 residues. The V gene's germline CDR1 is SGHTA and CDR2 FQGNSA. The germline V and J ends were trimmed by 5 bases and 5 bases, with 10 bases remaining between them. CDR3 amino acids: CASSTSGENIQYF. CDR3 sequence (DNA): TGTGCCAGCAGCACCTCGGGCGAAAACATTCAGTACTTC.